This TCR beta chain was sequenced for a study of T cells after yellow fever vaccination (dated by TCRdb to 2018 to 2020). Background on the whole study: Staining for CD3, CD45RA, CCR7 and CD95 was used to sort memory subsets (EM, EMRA, CM and Tscm) on a BD FACS Aria III. Two healthy male donors, one aged 18 to 29 and one aged 30 to 40 years, were included in the cohort. Libraries from fractions with low cell numbers were prepared with the SMART-Seq v4 Ultra Low Input RNA kit. To follow T-cell clones before and after both primary and booster YFV17D yellow fever vaccination, bulk TCR alpha and beta repertoires underwent longitudinal sequencing. Memory subsets were sorted on days 0, 15 and 45 and at 18 months after primary vaccination, and on days 0, 15 and 45 after the 30-year booster. Blood was drawn at multiple timepoints before and after primary and secondary immunization, with bulk PBMC replicates and cell subsets isolated.

General conclusions and limits of the study: Only two donors were included in the study, so the extent to which the findings can be generalized is limited. Most clones expanded after primary vaccination (around 96% of CD4 and about 85% of CD8) were re-detected after the booster, suggesting that broad memory maintenance occurred. Because abundant contaminating clonotypes from the bulk population could be contained in FACS-sorted repertoires, computational filtering was required. In the sorted memory subsets on day 0, nearly all vaccine-responding clonotypes were below the level of detection. The secondary T-cell response was found to be weaker but faster than the primary response, with a peak reached on day 5 rather than on day 15. A small fraction of clonotypes appeared in both the CD4 and CD8 compartments, likely as a result of convergent recombination.

The CDR3 measures 14 amino acids from cysteine to phenylalanine. The only DNA kept is the CDR3, 42 bases in frame from the first base. As encoded in the germline V gene (reference sequence), CDR1 is DFQATT while CDR2 is SNEGSKA. After removal of 6 bases from V and 5 bases from J, the junction retains 12 bases not matched to a gene. The treatment or condition label, read with the paper, signifies: live attenuated yellow fever vaccine strain. A standard Ficoll-Paque protocol was used to isolate PBMCs from peripheral blood. The RNeasy Micro Kit was used to extract RNA from sorted memory subsets. This clonotype was seen ten or more times. No per-base quality is available; no much larger clone lies one base away. Synthesis of TCR cDNA relied on 5'RACE template switching, a step that introduced a universal primer site along with unique molecular identifiers. Priming of cDNA synthesis was performed from both the TCR alpha and TCR beta constant segments. Library amplification used two PCR steps, and the second PCR step added sample barcodes and sequencing adapters. Sequencing of libraries was performed on Illumina HiSeq 2500 (2x100 bp) or NovaSeq (2x150 bp). Under the source paper's analysis protocol: Reads were demultiplexed and collapsed into UMI consensus sequences with MIGEC, and V(D)J alignment was performed with MiXCR. Vaccine-responding clonotypes were defined with edgeR using replicate PBMC samples, requiring FDR below 0.01 and a log2 fold change above 5 up to day 15. Bulk clonotypes were assigned CD4 or CD8 identity according to which sequenced CD4 or CD8 repertoire held them at higher abundance. To estimate the distribution of each clone across memory phenotypes, clonotype frequencies in memory subsets were weighted by FACS-sorted cell numbers. TCRdb ran its own pipeline on the public reads, namely fastp trimming at Q25 and MiXCR clone calling, and kept in-frame beta chains. One record per CDR3 amino acid sequence lists the most common genes and DNA. The V and J calls and clone size are TCRdb's, not the authors'. Here the sample has about 30,000 distinct CDR3 sequences; 5.5% to 8% occur a single time. The top ten hold roughly 25% of the sample.

The receptor comes from a man aged 25 to 40 who received the YFV17D yellow fever vaccine. Sequenced here: PBMCs, either bulk or a sorted T-cell subset (CD4+, CD8+, memory, or dextramer-sorted; not recorded which), sampled on the day of the yellow fever booster vaccination. Recombination connected TRBV20-1 to TRBJ2-7; 8 junctional bases match TRBD2. The base sequence is TGCAGTGCGAGTGGGAGCGGGAGTACCAACGAGCAGTACTTC. This is translated as CSASGSGSTNEQYF.